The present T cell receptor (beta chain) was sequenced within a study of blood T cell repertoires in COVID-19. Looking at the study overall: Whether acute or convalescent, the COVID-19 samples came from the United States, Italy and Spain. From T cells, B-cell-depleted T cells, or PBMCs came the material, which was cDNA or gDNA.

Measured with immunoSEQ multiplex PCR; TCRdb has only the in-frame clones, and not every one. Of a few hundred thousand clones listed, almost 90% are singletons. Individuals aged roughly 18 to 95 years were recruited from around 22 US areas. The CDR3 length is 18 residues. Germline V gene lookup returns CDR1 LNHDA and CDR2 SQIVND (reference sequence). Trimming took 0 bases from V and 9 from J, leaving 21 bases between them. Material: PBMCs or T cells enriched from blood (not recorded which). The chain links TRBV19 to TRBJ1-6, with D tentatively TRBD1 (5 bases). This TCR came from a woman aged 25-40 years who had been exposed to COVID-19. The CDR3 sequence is CASSIDFIGRPGGSPLHF. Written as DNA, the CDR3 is TGTGCCAGTAGTATAGATTTTATCGGCAGGCCCGGGGGTTCACCCCTCCACTTT.